This is a list of T cell receptor beta chains from one sample in a study of blood T cell repertoires in COVID-19. The repertoire was sequenced with immunoSEQ multiplex PCR; TCRdb's copy has only in-frame clones and lacks some. The table includes about 170,000 clones, roughly nine tenths detected once. The sequenced sample was PBMCs or T cells enriched from blood (not recorded which). These receptors originate from a woman aged 45-59 years who had recovered from COVID-19. Both conserved end residues are part of each CDR3. The D gene is left open where the match is weak. Size values are once, few and many counts, or a class for expanded clones, and some rows have none.

>TRBJ1-1|TRBV28|-|-
TGTGCCAGCAGCCCCAGGGCCCTCGGGAGAATTGAAGCTTTCTTT
CASSPRALGRIEAFF
>TRBJ2-1|TRBV2|-|once
TGTGCCAGCAGAGGACAGTACAATGAGCAGTTCTTC
CASRGQYNEQFF
>TRBJ1-6|TRBV18|TRBD1|once
TGTGCCAGCTCACGGTCGGGACAGGGAGGTCCACCCCTCCACTTT
CASSRSGQGGPPLHF
>TRBJ1-5|TRBV10-3|-|-
TGTGCCATCAGTGCGGCGGGGATCAATCAGCCCCAGCATTTT
CAISAAGINQPQHF
>TRBJ1-1|TRBV14|TRBD1|-
TGTGCCAGCAGCCTCCTGGGACAGGGTCGGACTGAAGCTTTCTTT
CASSLLGQGRTEAFF
>TRBJ2-7|TRBV5-4|-|-
TGTGCCAGCAGCTCCTCGGTCACCTACGAGCAGTACTTC
CASSSSVTYEQYF
>TRBJ1-5|TRBV27|TRBD1|-
TGTGCCAGCAGCCCGGTGGCGACAGGGGGCAATCAGCCCCAGCATTTT
CASSPVATGGNQPQHF
>TRBJ2-1|TRBV3-1/TRBV3-2|TRBD2|-
TGTGCCAGCAGCCAAGATATGGGCGGGAGGAGTCGGAATGAGCAGTTCTTC
CASSQDMGGRSRNEQFF
>TRBJ2-3|TRBV28|-|-
TGTGCCAGCAGTTTATTCTTGGGGGGAGGCTCCGCAGATACGCAGTATTTT
CASSLFLGGGSADTQYF
>TRBJ1-2|TRBV18|-|-
TGTGCCAGCTCACCTACACCACAGGGATACGGCTACACCTTC
CASSPTPQGYGYTF
>TRBJ2-7|TRBV7-2|TRBD1|-
TGTGCCAGCAGCTCCCGGGGACAGGGGAACGAGCAGTACTTC
CASSSRGQGNEQYF
>TRBJ1-2|TRBV19|-|-
TGTGCCAGTAGTATAGGCTCCGGCGGCTATGGCTACACCTTC
CASSIGSGGYGYTF
>TRBJ2-3|TRBV29-1|TRBD2|-
TGCAGCGTTGAAGGGCTAGCGGGGGCCACGGATACGCAGTATTTT
CSVEGLAGATDTQYF
>TRBJ1-2|TRBV19|-|-
TGTGCCAGTAGTGACGAACAGGGAAACTATGGCTACACCTTC
CASSDEQGNYGYTF
>TRBJ2-2|TRBV5-1|-|-
TGCGCCAGCAGCTTCGTCGCGGGTAACACCGGGGAGCTGTTTTTT
CASSFVAGNTGELFF
>TRBJ1-1|TRBV5-4|-|-
TGTGCCAGCAGCCGGGACTTACAGGGAGGGGCTTTCTTT
CASSRDLQGGAFF
>TRBJ1-4|TRBV4-1|-|few
TGCGCCAGCAGCCAGGTAACAGGGATTGATGAAAAACTGTTTTTT
CASSQVTGIDEKLFF
>TRBJ1-2|TRBV6-4|-|-
TGTGCCAGCAGGCACAGCGGGGGAAATGGCTACACCTTC
CASRHSGGNGYTF
>TRBJ2-1|TRBV4-1|-|-
TGCGCCAGCAGCCAGGACAACGGGCACCAGTTCTTC
CASSQDNGHQFF
>TRBJ1-2|TRBV2|TRBD1|-
TGTGCCAGCAGTGAAGTCCTGACAGGGCGGAATGGCTACACCTTC
CASSEVLTGRNGYTF
>TRBJ2-2|TRBV7-3|-|-
TGTGCCAGCAGCTTAAGTCGACCGGGGTACTCGAACACCGGGGAGCTGTTTTTT
CASSLSRPGYSNTGELFF
>TRBJ1-1|TRBV5-4|TRBD1|-
TGTGCCAGCAGCCCGGGCCCGACAGGGGGCGGTCTGGGGAACACTGAAGCTTTCTTT
CASSPGPTGGGLGNTEAFF
>TRBJ2-2|TRBV7-2|-|once
TGTGCCAGCAGCTTAGGGTTTGGTAGGGGGTCGTCCGGGGAGCTGTTTTTT
CASSLGFGRGSSGELFF
>TRBJ1-1|TRBV9|-|few
TGTGCCAGCAGCCAAGAGACAGGGAACACTGAAGCTTTCTTT
CASSQETGNTEAFF